These T cell receptor beta chains were read from a single sample in a study of blood T cell repertoires in COVID-19. Assay used: immunoSEQ multiplex PCR; TCRdb lists only in-frame clones, some missing. Of around 100,000 clones detected, about 85% appear once; the ten largest clones hold about an eighth. The sample comprised peripheral blood. Source of these receptors: a man aged 50-59 years with active or convalescent COVID-19. CDR3s leave out the opening cysteine and the closing phenylalanine or tryptophan. The order of the fields is V gene, J gene, CDR3 protein.

>TRBV7-2|TRBJ1-3
ASSRTGESGNTIY
>TRBV7-3|TRBJ1-1
ASSIPGVNTEAF
>TRBV25-1|TRBJ1-6
ASSESGDYDSPLH
>TRBV25-1|TRBJ2-1
ARNSGTGGF
>TRBV6-1|TRBJ1-2
ASSEAAGLDGYT
>TRBV20-1|TRBJ2-3
SAPQGEVQY
>TRBV7-9|TRBJ1-1
ASSIQVNTEAF
>TRBV19|TRBJ1-6
ASSGPIYNSPLH
>TRBV10-2|TRBJ1-1
ATGRNTNTEAF
>TRBV5-5|TRBJ2-2
ASSLQGFGELF
>TRBV13|TRBJ2-2
ASSTPGQGGTGELF
>TRBV18|TRBJ2-3
ASSPLSGSSDTQY
>TRBV4-2|TRBJ2-3
ASTKSSGAGADTQY
>TRBV7-8|TRBJ2-3
ASTRTSEFTDTQY
>TRBV25-1|TRBJ1-1
ASTEPEEGSNTEAF
>TRBV19|TRBJ2-1
ASSIAGGQGPYEQF
>TRBV12-5|TRBJ1-2
ASGLGQGNYGYT
>TRBV10-2|TRBJ1-3
ASRQTGVGNTIY
>TRBV6-2/TRBV6-3|TRBJ2-6
ASSPRGVPGANVLT
>TRBV5-1|TRBJ2-3
ASRREGSTDTQY
>TRBV6-4|TRBJ2-2
ASSDGQGNTGELF
>TRBV27|TRBJ1-1
ASSFSQGALGTEAF
>TRBV14|TRBJ2-2
ASSQEGRANTGELF
>TRBV5-6|TRBJ2-1
ASSPGLADYNEQF
>TRBV19|TRBJ1-5
ASTQGTGGGEGNQPQH
>TRBV5-6|TRBJ2-6
ASSGSGSRSSGANVLT
>TRBV11-3|TRBJ2-2
AGLLSTGELF
>TRBV15|TRBJ2-7
ATSNRQGSYEQY
>TRBV2|TRBJ1-2
ASSVRTGGFDGYT
>TRBV2|TRBJ2-7
ASSGDRDYEQY
>TRBV19|TRBJ2-7
ASSIVVLAGVMDEQY
>TRBV19|TRBJ2-5
ASRSPGQQSGTQY
>TRBV5-1|TRBJ2-7
ASSADRVEAYEQY
>TRBV2|TRBJ2-1
ASLRPQSGSNEQF
>TRBV5-1|TRBJ2-2
ASRSGSNTGELF
>TRBV6-2/TRBV6-3|TRBJ2-7
ASSSIRDWASYEQY
>TRBV12-3/TRBV12-4|TRBJ2-5
ASSRGQGETQY
>TRBV5-8|TRBJ2-7
ASSFPGTYEQY
>TRBV5-6|TRBJ2-3
ASSLATASTDTQY
>TRBV7-9|TRBJ1-1
ASSFRLDTEAF
>TRBV23-1|TRBJ2-3
ASSRSGLAGGRSTDTQY
>TRBV7-9|TRBJ2-1
ASSLRGGPENEQF
>TRBV7-6|TRBJ2-5
ASSPHTFRVGETQY
>TRBV28|TRBJ2-7
ASSSGTGRGDEQY
>TRBV6-2/TRBV6-3|TRBJ1-1
ASSYARGVDLSNTEAF
>TRBV11-2|TRBJ2-7
ASSFERSEQY
>TRBV2|TRBJ2-4
ASKLAGGGNIQY
>TRBV5-1|TRBJ2-1
ASSLGLAGGDEQF
>TRBV6-5|TRBJ2-5
ASSYSISGETQY
>TRBV11-3|TRBJ1-1
ASSLDQWSGNTEAF
>TRBV10-2|TRBJ2-1
ASTHPLRLAGVEQF
>TRBV7-9|TRBJ2-7
ASSPSDRVHEQY
>TRBV5-4|TRBJ2-5
ASSPWGTGGGETQY